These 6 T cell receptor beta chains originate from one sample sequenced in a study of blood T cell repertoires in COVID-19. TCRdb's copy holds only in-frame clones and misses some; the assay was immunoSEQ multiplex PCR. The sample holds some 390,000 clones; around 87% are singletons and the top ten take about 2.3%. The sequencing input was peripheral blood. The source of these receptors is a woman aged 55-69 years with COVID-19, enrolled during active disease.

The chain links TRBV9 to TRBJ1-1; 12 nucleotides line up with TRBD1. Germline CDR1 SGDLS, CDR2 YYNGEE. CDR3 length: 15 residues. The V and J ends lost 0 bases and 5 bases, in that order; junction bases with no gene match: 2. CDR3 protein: CASSVEGQGATEAFF. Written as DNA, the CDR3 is TGTGCCAGCAGCGTAGAGGGACAGGGGGCGACTGAAGCTTTCTTT.

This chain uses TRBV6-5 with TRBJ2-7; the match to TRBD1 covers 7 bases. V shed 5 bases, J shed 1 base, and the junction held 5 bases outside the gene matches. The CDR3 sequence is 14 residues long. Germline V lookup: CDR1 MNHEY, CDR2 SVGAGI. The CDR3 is CASSPLDRSYEQYF. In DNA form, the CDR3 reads TGTGCCAGCAGTCCCCTGGACAGGTCCTACGAGCAGTACTTC.

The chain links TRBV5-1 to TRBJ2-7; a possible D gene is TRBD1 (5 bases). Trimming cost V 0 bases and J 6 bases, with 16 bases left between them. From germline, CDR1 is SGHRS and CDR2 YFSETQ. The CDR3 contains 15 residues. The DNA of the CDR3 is TGCGCCAGCAGCTTGGAGGCAGGGTCACTTGGCGAGCAGTACTTC. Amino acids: CASSLEAGSLGEQYF.

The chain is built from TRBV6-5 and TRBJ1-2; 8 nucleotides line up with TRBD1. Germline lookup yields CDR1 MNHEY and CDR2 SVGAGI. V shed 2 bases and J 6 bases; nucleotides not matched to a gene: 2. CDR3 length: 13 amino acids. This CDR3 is CASSYTGGNGYTF. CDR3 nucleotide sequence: TGTGCCAGCAGTTACACAGGGGGAAATGGCTACACCTTC.

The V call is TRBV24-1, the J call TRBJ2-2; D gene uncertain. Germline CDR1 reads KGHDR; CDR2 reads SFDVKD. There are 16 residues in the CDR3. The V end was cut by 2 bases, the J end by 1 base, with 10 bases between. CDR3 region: CATSDSSGWNTGELFF. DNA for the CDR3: TGTGCCACCAGTGATTCGTCCGGGTGGAACACCGGGGAGCTGTTTTTT.

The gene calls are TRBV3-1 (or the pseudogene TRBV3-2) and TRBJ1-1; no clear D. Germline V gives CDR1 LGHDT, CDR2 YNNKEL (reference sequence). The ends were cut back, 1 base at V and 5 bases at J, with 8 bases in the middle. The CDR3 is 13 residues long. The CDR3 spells CASSQGATTEAFF. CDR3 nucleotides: TGTGCCAGCAGCCAAGGGGCCACAACTGAAGCTTTCTTT.